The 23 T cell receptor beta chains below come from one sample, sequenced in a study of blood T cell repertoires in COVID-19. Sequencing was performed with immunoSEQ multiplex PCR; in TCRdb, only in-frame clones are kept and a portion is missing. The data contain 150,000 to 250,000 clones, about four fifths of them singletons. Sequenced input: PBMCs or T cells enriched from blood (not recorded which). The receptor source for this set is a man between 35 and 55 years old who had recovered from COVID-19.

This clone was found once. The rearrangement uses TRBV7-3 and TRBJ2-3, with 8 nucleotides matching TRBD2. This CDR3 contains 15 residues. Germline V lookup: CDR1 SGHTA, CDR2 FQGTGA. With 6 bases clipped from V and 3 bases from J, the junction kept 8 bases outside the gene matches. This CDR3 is CASSSGVVGTDTQYF. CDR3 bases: TGTGCCAGCAGTAGCGGGGTAGTCGGGACAGATACGCAGTATTTT.

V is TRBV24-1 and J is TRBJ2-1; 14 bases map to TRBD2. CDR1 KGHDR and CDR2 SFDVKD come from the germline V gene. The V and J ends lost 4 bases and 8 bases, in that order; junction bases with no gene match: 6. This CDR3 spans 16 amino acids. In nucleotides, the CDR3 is TGTGCCACCAGTGACCCCGGGACTAGCGGGAGCGATGAGCAGTTCTTC. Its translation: CATSDPGTSGSDEQFF.

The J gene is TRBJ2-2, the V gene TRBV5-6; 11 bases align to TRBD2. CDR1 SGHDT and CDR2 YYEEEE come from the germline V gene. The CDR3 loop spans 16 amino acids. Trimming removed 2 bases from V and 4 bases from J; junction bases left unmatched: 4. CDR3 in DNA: TGTGCCAGCAGCTTAGGGCTAGCGGGGGGCACCGGGGAGCTGTTTTTT. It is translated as CASSLGLAGGTGELFF.

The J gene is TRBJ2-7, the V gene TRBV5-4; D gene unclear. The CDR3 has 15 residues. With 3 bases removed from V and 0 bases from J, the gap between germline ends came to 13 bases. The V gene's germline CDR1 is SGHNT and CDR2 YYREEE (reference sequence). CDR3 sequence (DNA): TGTGCCAGCAGCTCGCAAATTAGTAGCTCCTACGAGCAGTACTTC. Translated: CASSSQISSSYEQYF.

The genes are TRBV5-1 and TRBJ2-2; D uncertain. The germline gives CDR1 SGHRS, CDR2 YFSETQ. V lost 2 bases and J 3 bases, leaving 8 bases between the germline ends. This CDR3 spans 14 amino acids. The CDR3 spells CASSLADYTGELFF. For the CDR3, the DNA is TGCGCCAGCAGCTTAGCAGACTACACCGGGGAGCTGTTTTTT.

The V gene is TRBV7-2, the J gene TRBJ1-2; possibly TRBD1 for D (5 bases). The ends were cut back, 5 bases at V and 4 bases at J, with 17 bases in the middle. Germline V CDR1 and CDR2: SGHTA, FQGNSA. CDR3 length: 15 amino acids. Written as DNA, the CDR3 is TGTGCCAGCAGCGCCGCGGAGGGACGGGTCTATGGCTACACCTTC. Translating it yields CASSAAEGRVYGYTF.

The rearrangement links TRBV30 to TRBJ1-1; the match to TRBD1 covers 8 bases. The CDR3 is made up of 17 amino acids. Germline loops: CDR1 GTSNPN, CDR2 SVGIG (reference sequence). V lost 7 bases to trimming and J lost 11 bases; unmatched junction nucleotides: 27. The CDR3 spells CASPRGSDRASNRAAFF. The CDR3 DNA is TGTGCCTCACCCAGGGGTTCGGACAGGGCCAGCAACCGCGCGGCTTTCTTT.

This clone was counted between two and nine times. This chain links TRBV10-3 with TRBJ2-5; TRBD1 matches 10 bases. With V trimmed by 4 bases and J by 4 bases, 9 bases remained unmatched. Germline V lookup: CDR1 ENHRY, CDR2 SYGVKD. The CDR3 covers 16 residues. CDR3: CAISGGTGVIGETQYF. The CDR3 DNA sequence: TGTGCCATCAGTGGGGGGACAGGGGTAATTGGAGAGACCCAGTACTTC.

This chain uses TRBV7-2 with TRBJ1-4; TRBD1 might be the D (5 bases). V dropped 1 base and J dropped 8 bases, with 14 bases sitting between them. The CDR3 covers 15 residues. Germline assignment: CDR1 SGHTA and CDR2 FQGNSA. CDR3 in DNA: TGTGCCAGCAGCTTAGGGGGGGGAGCATCAGAAAAACTGTTTTTT. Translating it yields CASSLGGGASEKLFF.

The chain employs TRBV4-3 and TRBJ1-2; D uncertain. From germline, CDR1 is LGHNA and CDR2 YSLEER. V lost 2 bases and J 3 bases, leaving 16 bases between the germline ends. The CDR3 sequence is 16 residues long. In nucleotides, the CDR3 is TGCGCCAGCAGCCAATTGGGGTGGGAGGAGGACTATGGCTACACCTTC. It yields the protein CASSQLGWEEDYGYTF.

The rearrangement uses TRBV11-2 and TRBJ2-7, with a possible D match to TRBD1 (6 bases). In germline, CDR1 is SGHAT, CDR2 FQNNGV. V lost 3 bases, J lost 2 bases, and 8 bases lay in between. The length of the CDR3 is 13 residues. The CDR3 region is CASSLTGPYEQYV. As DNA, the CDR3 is TGTGCCAGCAGCTTGACAGGCCCCTACGAGCAGTACGTC.

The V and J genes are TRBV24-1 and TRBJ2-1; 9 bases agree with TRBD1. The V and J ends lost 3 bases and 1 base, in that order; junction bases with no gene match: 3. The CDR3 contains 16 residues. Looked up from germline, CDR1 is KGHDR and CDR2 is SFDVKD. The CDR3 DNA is TGTGCCACCAGTGATGGGGGACAGGGATCCTACAATGAGCAGTTCTTC. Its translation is CATSDGGQGSYNEQFF.

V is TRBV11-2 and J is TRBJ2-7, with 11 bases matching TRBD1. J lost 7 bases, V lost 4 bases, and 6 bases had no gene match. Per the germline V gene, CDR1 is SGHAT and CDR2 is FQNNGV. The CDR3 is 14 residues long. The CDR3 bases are TGTGCCAGCAGCTCGGGACAGGGGGTGCGAGAGCAGTACGTC. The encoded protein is CASSSGQGVREQYV.

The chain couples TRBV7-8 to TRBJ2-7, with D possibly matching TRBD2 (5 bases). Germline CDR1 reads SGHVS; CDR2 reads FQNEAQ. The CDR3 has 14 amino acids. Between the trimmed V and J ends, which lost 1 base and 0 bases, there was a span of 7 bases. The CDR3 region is CASSLVGSSYEQYF. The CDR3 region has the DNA TGTGCCAGCAGCTTAGTAGGGAGCTCCTACGAGCAGTACTTC. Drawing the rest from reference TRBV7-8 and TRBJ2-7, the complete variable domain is GAGVSQSPRYKVAKRGQDVALRCDPISGHVSLFWYQQALGQGPEFLTYFQNEAQLDKSGLPSDRFFAERPEGSVSTLKIQRTQQEDSAVYLCASSLVGSSYEQYFGPGTRLTVT.

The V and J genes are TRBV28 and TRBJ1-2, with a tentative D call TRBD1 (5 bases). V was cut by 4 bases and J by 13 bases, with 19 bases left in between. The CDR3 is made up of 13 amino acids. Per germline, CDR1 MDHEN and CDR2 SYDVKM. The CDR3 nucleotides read TGTGCCAGCAGTTCCCCGGGAACCCGGGGGGGCACCTTC. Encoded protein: CASSSPGTRGGTF.

CDR3 amino acids: CASSLEATGYSEAFF. The CDR3 bases are TGCGCCAGCAGCTTGGAGGCGACAGGGTATAGTGAAGCTTTCTTT. The rearrangement links TRBV5-1 to TRBJ1-1; TRBD1 matches 7 bases. J lost 7 bases, V lost 0 bases, and 9 bases had no gene match. The CDR3 is 15 amino acids. Germline V gene data show CDR1 as SGHRS and CDR2 as YFSETQ.

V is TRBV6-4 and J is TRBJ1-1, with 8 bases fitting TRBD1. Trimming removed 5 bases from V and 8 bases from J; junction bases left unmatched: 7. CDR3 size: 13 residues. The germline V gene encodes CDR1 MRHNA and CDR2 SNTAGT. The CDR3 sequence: CASSIGTGGEAFF. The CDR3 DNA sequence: TGTGCCAGCAGTATAGGCACAGGGGGAGAAGCTTTCTTT.

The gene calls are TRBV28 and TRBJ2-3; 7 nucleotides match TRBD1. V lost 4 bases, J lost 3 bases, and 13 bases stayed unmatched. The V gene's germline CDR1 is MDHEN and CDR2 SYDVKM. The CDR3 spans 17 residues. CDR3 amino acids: CASSSLTGPLGTDTQYF. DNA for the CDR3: TGTGCCAGCAGTTCCCTGACAGGGCCCCTGGGGACAGATACGCAGTATTTT.

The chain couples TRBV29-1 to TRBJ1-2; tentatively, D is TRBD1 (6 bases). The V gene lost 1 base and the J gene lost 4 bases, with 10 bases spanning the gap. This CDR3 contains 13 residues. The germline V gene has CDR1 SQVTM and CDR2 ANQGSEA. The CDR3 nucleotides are TGCAGCGTTGAAGCGTGGACAGCCTATGGCTACACCTTC. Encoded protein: CSVEAWTAYGYTF.

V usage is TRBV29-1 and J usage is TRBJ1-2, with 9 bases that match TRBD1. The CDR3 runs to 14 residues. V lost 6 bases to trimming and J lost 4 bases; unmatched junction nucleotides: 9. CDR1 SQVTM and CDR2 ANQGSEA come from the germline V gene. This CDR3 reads CSVATGGDSYGYTF. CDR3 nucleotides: TGCAGCGTGGCGACAGGGGGAGATTCCTATGGCTACACCTTC.

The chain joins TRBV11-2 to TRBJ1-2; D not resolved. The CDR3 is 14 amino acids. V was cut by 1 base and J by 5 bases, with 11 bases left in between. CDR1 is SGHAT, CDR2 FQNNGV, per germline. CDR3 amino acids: CASSLGSGEYGYTF. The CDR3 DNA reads TGTGCCAGCAGCTTAGGATCCGGAGAATATGGCTACACCTTC.

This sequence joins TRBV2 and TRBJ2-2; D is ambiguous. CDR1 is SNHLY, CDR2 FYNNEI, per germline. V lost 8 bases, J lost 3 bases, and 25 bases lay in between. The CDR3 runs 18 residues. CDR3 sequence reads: CASQLNPTRFSDTGELFF. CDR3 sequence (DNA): TGTGCCAGCCAGCTAAACCCCACGAGGTTTTCGGACACCGGGGAGCTGTTTTTT.

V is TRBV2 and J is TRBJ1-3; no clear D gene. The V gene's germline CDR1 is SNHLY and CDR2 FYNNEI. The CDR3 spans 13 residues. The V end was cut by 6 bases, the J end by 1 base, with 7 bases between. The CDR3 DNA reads TGTGCCAGCAGGTTGACTTCTGGAAACACCATATATTTT. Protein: CASRLTSGNTIYF.